This is a list of T cell receptor beta chains from one sample in a study of prognosis after radiotherapy for stage I lung cancer. TCRdb reprocessed the multiplex PCR reads with MiXCR, giving one entry per CDR3 protein. The table records about 15,000 distinct CDR3 sequences, 55% to 70% of them present only once. The sequencing here drew on PBMCs, taken before or after stereotactic body radiation therapy (not recorded which). Receptors were obtained from a donor aged 50 or older with non-small cell lung cancer. Each CDR3 is given without its conserved first and last residue. A D gene is named only where the DNA matches it firmly. Not every row has a clone size; where given, it reads once, few, many or a size class.

CDR3 protein,J gene,V gene,clone size,D gene
ASSRPGTPDTQY,TRBJ2-3,TRBV9,medium-sized,NA
ASSLDDYNEQF,TRBJ2-1,TRBV14,NA,NA
TSSREYSGKDYEQY,TRBJ2-7,TRBV19,NA,TRBD2
ASSLVSEETQY,TRBJ2-5,TRBV5-6,many,NA
ASSASGITYEQY,TRBJ2-7,TRBV6-1,medium-sized,TRBD2
ASSLAVDSTTDTQY,TRBJ2-3,TRBV12-3/TRBV12-4,NA,NA
ASRPPLAGNTIY,TRBJ1-3,TRBV6-1,NA,NA
SVVGGGGGVEGADTQY,TRBJ2-3,TRBV29-1,many,NA
ASSFLFIGNYGYT,TRBJ1-2,TRBV7-2,NA,NA
AWRKAQGGEAF,TRBJ1-1,TRBV30,many,NA
ASSERRQGYSPLH,TRBJ1-6,TRBV2,once,NA
SSTNDRGEQF,TRBJ2-1,TRBV5-1,once,NA
ASSYSSGTSSFEQC,TRBJ2-7,TRBV6-5,once,TRBD2
ASSLEGTGTYEQY,TRBJ2-7,TRBV5-1,medium-sized,TRBD1
AYSGTLGTEAF,TRBJ1-1,TRBV30,many,NA
ASSFGLDYEQY,TRBJ2-7,TRBV28,few,NA
ASSQDGRLAGAGEQF,TRBJ2-1,TRBV4-1,many,TRBD2
ASSLNQGTTDKQY,TRBJ2-3,TRBV7-3,NA,NA
ASSYTGDWNEQF,TRBJ2-1,TRBV6-2/TRBV6-3,medium-sized,TRBD1
ASSDVGTYEQY,TRBJ2-7,TRBV11-2,NA,NA
ASSIAFAGGPKKQF,TRBJ2-1,TRBV19,NA,NA
ASSPGTAGKETQY,TRBJ2-5,TRBV6-1,many,NA
ASSLSRGQGGTGELF,TRBJ2-2,TRBV7-9,medium-sized,TRBD1
SARQPLAGAYEQY,TRBJ2-7,TRBV20-1,NA,TRBD2
SAVAGGTDTQY,TRBJ2-3,TRBV20-1,medium-sized,TRBD2
ASSTYREPPYNEQF,TRBJ2-1,TRBV19,NA,NA
ASSSFIAGGNTGELF,TRBJ2-2,TRBV7-6,NA,TRBD2
VSRYRTGREETQY,TRBJ2-5,TRBV5-1,NA,TRBD1
ASSLEQSSYNEQF,TRBJ2-1,TRBV11-2,many,NA
ASSIEPKTQY,TRBJ2-3,TRBV19,many,NA
ASSTGTGAYEQY,TRBJ2-7,TRBV5-1,few,TRBD1
ASSQATGTGSTDTQY,TRBJ2-3,TRBV14,many,TRBD1
VSSMSADTKY,TRBJ2-3,TRBV6-1,NA,NA
ASSQVEKGLAVPNYEQY,TRBJ2-7,TRBV4-2,many,TRBD2
ASSSGNGYEQY,TRBJ2-7,TRBV27,medium-sized,NA
ASSFAMLAGELF,TRBJ2-2,TRBV7-8,medium-sized,NA
ANSLDYGGLAKNIQY,TRBJ2-4,TRBV5-1,NA,NA
ASSPMVGYT,TRBJ1-2,TRBV12-3/TRBV12-4,NA,NA
ASSLDPGTVNSPLH,TRBJ1-6,TRBV5-1,medium-sized,TRBD1
ASSLTGTVDEQY,TRBJ2-7,TRBV11-3,NA,NA
ASSLLGGLSNQPQH,TRBJ1-5,TRBV27,medium-sized,NA
AISPGQGWGQQY,TRBJ2-7,TRBV10-3,many,TRBD1
ASSYSIVGSKNIQY,TRBJ2-4,TRBV6-5,NA,NA
SARGTVSNVLT,TRBJ2-6,TRBV20-1,NA,NA
ASSVGLASTDTQY,TRBJ2-3,TRBV9,many,NA
ASRAATGGNTDTQY,TRBJ2-3,TRBV6-1,once,TRBD1
ASSPGLAGTLYEQY,TRBJ2-7,TRBV5-1,NA,TRBD2
ASRVAGAYEQY,TRBJ2-7,TRBV7-9,medium-sized,TRBD2
AWSTGDVSNQPQH,TRBJ1-5,TRBV30,once,NA